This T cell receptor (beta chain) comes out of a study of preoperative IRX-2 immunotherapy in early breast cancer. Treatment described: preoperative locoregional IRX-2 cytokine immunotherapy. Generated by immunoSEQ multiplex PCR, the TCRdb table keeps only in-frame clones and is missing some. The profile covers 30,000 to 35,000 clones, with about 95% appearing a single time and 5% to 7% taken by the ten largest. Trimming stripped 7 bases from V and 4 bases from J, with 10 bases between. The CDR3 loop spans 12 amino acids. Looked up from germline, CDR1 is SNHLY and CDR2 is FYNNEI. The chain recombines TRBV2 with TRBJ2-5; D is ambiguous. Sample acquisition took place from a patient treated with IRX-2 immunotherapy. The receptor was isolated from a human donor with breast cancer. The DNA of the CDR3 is TGTGCCAGCAAGGGATCAGGAGAGACCCAGTACTTC. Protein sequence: CASKGSGETQYF. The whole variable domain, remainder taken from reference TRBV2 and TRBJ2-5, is EPEVTQTPSHQVTQMGQEVILRCVPISNHLYFYWYRQILGQKVEFLVSFYNNEISEKSEIFDDQFSVERPDGSNFTLKIRSTKLEDSAMYFCASKGSGETQYFGPGTRLLVL.